Shown below are 14 T cell receptor beta chains from a single sample sequenced in a study of T cells in Graves' hyperthyroidism and ophthalmopathy. RNA transcripts gave rise to amplified TCR beta CDR3 regions. Researchers ran a first-round RT-PCR on the TCR CDR3 using the HTBI primer set. In TCRdb, the multiplex PCR reads were re-called with MiXCR into one record per CDR3 protein. The repertoire holds 300,000 to 450,000 distinct CDR3 sequences, with about 18% as singletons. Sequencing was performed on blood. All receptors come from a man aged 18-30 years with Graves' ophthalmopathy.

This clonotype was counted at least ten times. This sequence joins TRBV9 and TRBJ2-3; maybe TRBD2 (5 bases). Germline V lookup: CDR1 SGDLS, CDR2 YYNGEE. The germline V and J ends were trimmed by 6 bases and 2 bases, with 19 bases remaining between them. The CDR3 has 16 residues. The CDR3 loop reads CASTSNPKEDTDTQYF. CDR3 coding DNA: TGTGCCAGCACTAGCAACCCGAAGGAGGACACAGATACGCAGTATTTT.

The rearrangement uses TRBV5-4 and TRBJ2-6; 9 nucleotides match TRBD1. CDR3 length: 19 amino acids. The V gene's germline CDR1 is SGHNT and CDR2 YYREEE (reference sequence). The junction had 11 bases not matched to a gene; V was cut back by 4 bases and J by 0 bases. The CDR3 reads CASSRGTGSGYSGANVLTF. DNA of the CDR3: TGTGCCAGCAGCCGAGGGACAGGGAGCGGCTACTCTGGGGCCAACGTCCTGACTTTC.

The rearrangement links TRBV29-1 to TRBJ2-5; possibly TRBD1 for D (6 bases). This CDR3 has 13 amino acids. Germline-derived CDR1 and CDR2 are SQVTM and ANQGSEA. V lost 4 bases, J lost 2 bases, and 11 bases lay in between. CDR3 sequence reads: CSVVGTRQETQYF. Here the CDR3 DNA reads TGCAGCGTTGTGGGGACACGACAAGAGACCCAGTACTTC.

This clonotype was observed a few times. Germline and junction disagree at one end, which may indicate a read error. The V call is TRBV6-1, the J call TRBJ1-2, with D maybe TRBD1 (5 bases). CDR1 MNHNS and CDR2 SASEGT come from the germline V gene. This CDR3 contains 14 residues. Here the CDR3 DNA reads TGTGCCGGCAGGGATATACCCCCTAACTATGGCTACACCTTC. Translated: CAGRDIPPNYGYTF.

The V call is TRBV20-1, the J call TRBJ2-7; D is possibly TRBD1 or TRBD2 (7 bases each). This CDR3 spans 13 amino acids. The V end lost 2 bases, the J end lost 3 bases, and 11 bases lay between the germline ends. The V gene's germline CDR1 is DFQATT and CDR2 SNEGSKA (reference sequence). The CDR3 loop reads CSARFRGGYEQYF. The CDR3 region has the DNA TGCAGTGCTAGATTCAGGGGGGGCTACGAGCAGTACTTC.

This clonotype has at least ten counts. The rearrangement uses TRBV7-8 and TRBJ2-7; no reliable D call. Trimming took 5 bases from V and 5 from J, leaving 16 bases between them. Germline assignment: CDR1 SGHVS and CDR2 FQNEAQ. The CDR3 contains 14 residues. CDR3 nucleotides: TGTGCCAGCAGCCCCTCTCGCGGATCAGACGAGCAGTACTTC. Translated, it gives CASSPSRGSDEQYF.

This clonotype was found many times. The J gene is TRBJ1-1, the V gene TRBV11-3; the D is unclear. V lost 2 bases and J lost 0, with 10 bases in between. Germline assignment: CDR1 SGHNT and CDR2 YENEEA. This CDR3 has 15 amino acids. The CDR3 DNA is TGTGCCAGCAGCTTAAGAGGCAGTTTGAACACTGAAGCTTTCTTT. Protein sequence: CASSLRGSLNTEAFF.

This clonotype was counted only a few times. V and J are TRBV29-1 and TRBJ2-7; the match to TRBD1 covers 8 bases. The CDR3 is 15 amino acids. The J segment lost 3 bases and the V segment lost 4 bases, leaving 11 bases of the junction unmatched. Germline V gene data show CDR1 as SQVTM and CDR2 as ANQGSEA. The CDR3 region is CSVAYPDRAVYEQYF. The CDR3, as DNA: TGCAGCGTTGCCTATCCGGACAGGGCTGTCTACGAGCAGTACTTC.

This clonotype was observed many times. The rearrangement uses TRBV28 and TRBJ1-2; possibly TRBD1 for D (5 bases). The CDR3 runs to 15 residues. V lost 6 bases and J 7 bases, leaving 21 bases between the germline ends. Germline V gene lookup returns CDR1 MDHEN and CDR2 SYDVKM. In DNA, the CDR3 is TGTGCCAGCAGGTCCCCACAGACTCCTAGGGGTGGCTACACCTTC. Amino acids: CASRSPQTPRGGYTF.

This chain uses TRBV20-1 with TRBJ2-5; 8 bases fit TRBD2. This CDR3 region has 16 residues. The junction had 6 bases not matched to a gene; V was cut back by 0 bases and J by 0 bases. Germline V gene sequence: CDR1 DFQATT, CDR2 SNEGSKA (reference sequence). CDR3 residues: CSARDFAGGYQETQYF. CDR3 bases: TGCAGTGCTAGAGATTTTGCGGGGGGATACCAAGAGACCCAGTACTTC.

The gene calls are TRBV15 and TRBJ2-7; 7 bases agree with TRBD1. Germline lookup yields CDR1 LNHNV and CDR2 YYDKDF (reference sequence). With 3 bases clipped from V and 3 bases from J, the junction kept 11 bases outside the gene matches. The CDR3 covers 16 residues. In DNA form, the CDR3 reads TGTGCCACCAGCAGGAACTTAGGACAGGCGGGCTACGAGCAGTACTTC. This encodes CATSRNLGQAGYEQYF.

Details on this clonotype: This clone may be a read error of a much larger clone one base away. The chain employs TRBV7-3 and TRBJ2-2; D not certain. Germline values: CDR1 SGHTA, CDR2 FQGTGA. The CDR3 extends over 12 amino acids. The CDR3 is CASGFLMGELFF. Here the CDR3 DNA reads TGTGCCAGCGGCTTCCTCATGGGGGAGCTGTTTTTT.

This clonotype was seen more than once but under ten times. V gene TRBV12-3 or TRBV12-4 combines with J gene TRBJ2-2; D is unresolved. Between the trimmed V and J ends, which lost 3 bases and 6 bases, there was a span of 8 bases. The CDR3 extends over 13 amino acids. In DNA form, the CDR3 reads TGTGCCAGCAGTTTTCTAGGGCCCGGGGAGCTGTTTTTT. It is translated as CASSFLGPGELFF.

This clonotype was counted ten times or more. The chain uses TRBV12-3 or TRBV12-4 and TRBJ1-5; no firm D call. Trimming took off 7 bases at V and 9 bases at J, with 19 bases between the two ends. CDR3 size: 14 residues. The CDR3: CASNSWAYGSPQHF. The CDR3 DNA follows: TGTGCCAGCAATTCGTGGGCCTACGGGTCGCCCCAGCATTTT.